This passage covers 22 T cell receptor beta chains from one sample sequenced in a study of shared clonotypes between healthy human individuals. Sequencing used immunoSEQ multiplex PCR; TCRdb keeps in-frame clones, though not all of them. The data contain millions of clones, 90% to 95% of them seen just once; the ten biggest clones take up 0.1% to 0.15%. The sample was naive CD4+ T cells sorted from blood. The sample's subset: CD45RA+ positively selected. The receptors here all came from a young man in good health.

The chain links TRBV5-4 to TRBJ2-2, with D unresolved. V was cut by 4 bases and J by 4 bases, with 17 bases left in between. This CDR3 comprises 16 residues. Germline CDR1 and CDR2: SGHNT and YYREEE (reference sequence). The CDR3 DNA sequence: TGTGCCAGCAGCCCGCGGCTGGCAGAAAGCACCGGGGAGCTGTTTTTT. Translating it yields CASSPRLAESTGELFF.

The genes are TRBV5-1 and TRBJ1-2; TRBD1 might be the D (5 bases). This CDR3 has 15 residues. Per the germline V gene, CDR1 is SGHRS and CDR2 is YFSETQ. The V end was cut by 4 bases, the J end by 6 bases, with 19 bases between. The CDR3 sequence: CASSHTGTKSNGYTF. As DNA, the CDR3 is TGCGCCAGCAGCCATACCGGGACGAAGTCTAATGGCTACACCTTC. The complete variable domain, with remaining parts taken from reference TRBV5-1 and TRBJ1-2, reads KAGVTQTPRYLIKTRGQQVTLSCSPISGHRSVSWYQQTPGQGLQFLFEYFSETQRNKGNFPGRFSGRQFSNSRSEMNVSTLELGDSALYLCASSHTGTKSNGYTFGSGTRLTVV.

As concerns this clone: Other DNA sequences in the same sample also yield this CDR3. The chain uses TRBV6-5 and TRBJ1-1; D gene ambiguous. The CDR3 extends over 11 amino acids. V was shortened by 7 bases and J by 1 base, with 4 bases between the two germline ends. Germline V gene sequence: CDR1 MNHEY, CDR2 SVGAGI. The CDR3 DNA is TGTGCCAGCATTCGGAACACTGAAGCTTTCTTT. Protein: CASIRNTEAFF.

This chain links TRBV5-1 with TRBJ2-1; D is possibly TRBD1 or TRBD2 (5 bases each). CDR1 and CDR2 from the germline V gene are SGHRS and YFSETQ. V lost 0 bases to trimming and J lost 9 bases, with 16 bases between them. CDR3 length: 15 amino acids. CDR3 sequence reads: CASSLAVPPGSEQFF. In DNA form, the CDR3 reads TGCGCCAGCAGCTTGGCTGTGCCCCCAGGGAGTGAGCAGTTCTTC. The full variable domain, with the rest looked up from reference TRBV5-1 and TRBJ2-1, is KAGVTQTPRYLIKTRGQQVTLSCSPISGHRSVSWYQQTPGQGLQFLFEYFSETQRNKGNFPGRFSGRQFSNSRSEMNVSTLELGDSALYLCASSLAVPPGSEQFFGPGTRLTVL.

The chain joins TRBV5-1 to TRBJ2-3; 10 bases agree with TRBD2. J lost 4 bases, V lost 3 bases, and 20 bases had no gene match. The V gene's germline CDR1 is SGHRS and CDR2 YFSETQ. CDR3 length equals 20 residues. The CDR3 bases are TGCGCCAGCAGCTCGTCCCCCGATTCGTTTAGCGGGAGGTGGGCAGATACGCAGTATTTT. It yields the protein CASSSSPDSFSGRWADTQYF.

This clone was detected once. The V gene is TRBV28, the J gene TRBJ1-1, with D possibly TRBD1 on 5 matching bases. Germline assignment: CDR1 MDHEN and CDR2 SYDVKM. The CDR3 covers 14 residues. V was shortened by 5 bases and J by 1 base, with 11 bases between the two germline ends. CDR3 protein: CASSPPGGNTEAFF. CDR3 sequence (DNA): TGTGCCAGCAGTCCCCCGGGGGGGAACACTGAAGCTTTCTTT.

The chain links TRBV7-2 to TRBJ1-1; no clear D. CDR1 SGHTA and CDR2 FQGNSA come from the germline V gene. The germline V and J ends were trimmed by 1 base and 4 bases, with 7 bases remaining between them. The CDR3 has 13 residues. The CDR3 sequence: CASSLGYSTEAFF. For the CDR3, the DNA is TGTGCCAGCAGCTTAGGATACAGCACTGAAGCTTTCTTT. Full variable domain (outside the CDR3, taken from reference TRBV7-2 and TRBJ1-1): GAGVSQSPSNKVTEKGKDVELRCDPISGHTALYWYRQSLGQGLEFLIYFQGNSAPDKSGLPSDRFSAERTGGSVSTLTIQRTQQEDSAVYLCASSLGYSTEAFFGQGTRLTVV.

V usage is TRBV5-4 and J usage is TRBJ1-6; weak D call: TRBD1 (5 bases). The CDR3 consists of 16 residues. Germline loops: CDR1 SGHNT, CDR2 YYREEE (reference sequence). Between the trimmed V and J ends, which lost 4 bases and 0 bases, there was a span of 11 bases. CDR3 coding DNA: TGTGCCAGCAGCACAAGACAGACCTCCTATAATTCACCCCTCCACTTT. Protein sequence: CASSTRQTSYNSPLHF.

This sequence joins TRBV9 and TRBJ2-2, with D tentatively TRBD1 (5 bases). Germline V lookup: CDR1 SGDLS, CDR2 YYNGEE. The V and J ends lost 0 bases and 5 bases respectively, with 8 bases between them. The CDR3 totals 14 residues. The CDR3 DNA reads as TGTGCCAGCAGCGTAGTACAGGAGACCGGGGAGCTGTTTTTT. As protein: CASSVVQETGELFF.

The chain joins TRBV5-1 to TRBJ1-1, with 7 bases lining up with TRBD1. V gave up 3 bases and J gave up 5 bases; unmatched junction bases: 7. The CDR3 covers 14 residues. Looked up from germline, CDR1 is SGHRS and CDR2 is YFSETQ. CDR3 sequence reads: CASSSTGAWTEAFF. Written as DNA, the CDR3 is TGCGCCAGCAGCTCAACAGGGGCTTGGACTGAAGCTTTCTTT.

This clone was counted a single time. Other nucleotide sequences in the sample specify the same CDR3. V and J are TRBV18 and TRBJ2-1; D might be TRBD2 (6 bases). The CDR3 has 13 residues. Germline lookup yields CDR1 KGHSH and CDR2 LQKENI. The V gene lost 6 bases and the J gene lost 7 bases, with 13 bases spanning the gap. CDR3 in amino acids: CASSPPGGNEQFF. DNA for the CDR3: TGTGCCAGCTCCCCGCCCGGGGGTAATGAGCAGTTCTTC.

This clone has a single count. The chain is built from TRBV2 and TRBJ1-1; D is possibly TRBD1 (5 bases). The germline V gene encodes CDR1 SNHLY and CDR2 FYNNEI. The CDR3 extends over 14 amino acids. V gave up 7 bases and J gave up 0 bases, with 12 bases separating them. This CDR3 reads CASTSRAVNTEAFF. The CDR3 DNA reads as TGTGCCAGCACCAGCAGGGCGGTGAACACTGAAGCTTTCTTT.

V usage is TRBV28 and J usage is TRBJ1-4, with no clear D. Germline CDR1 is MDHEN and CDR2 is SYDVKM. The CDR3 spans 13 residues. V lost 6 bases and J 5 bases, leaving 10 bases between the germline ends. CDR3 protein: CASRGGPNEKLFF. Written as DNA, the CDR3 is TGTGCCAGCAGGGGCGGGCCGAATGAAAAACTGTTTTTT. The full variable domain, completed using reference TRBV28 and TRBJ1-4, is DVKVTQSSRYLVKRTGEKVFLECVQDMDHENMFWYRQDPGLGLRLIYFSYDVKMKEKGDIPEGYSVSREKKERFSLILESASTNQTSMYLCASRGGPNEKLFFGSGTQLSVL.

This chain joins TRBV2 and TRBJ2-3; D unresolved. CDR1 SNHLY and CDR2 FYNNEI come from the germline V gene. This CDR3 is built from 13 residues. Trimming took 5 bases from V and 2 from J, leaving 8 bases between them. The CDR3 DNA follows: TGTGCCAGCAGTACAAGGATCACAGATACGCAGTATTTT. Its protein product is CASSTRITDTQYF.

V gene TRBV11-2 combines with J gene TRBJ2-7, with 9 nucleotides matching TRBD2. Germline trimming cut 1 base from V and 9 bases from J; bases unmatched to any gene: 7. The CDR3 runs to 14 residues. Germline values: CDR1 SGHAT, CDR2 FQNNGV. CDR3 protein: CASSLVLAGQVQYF. CDR3 coding DNA: TGTGCCAGCAGCTTAGTGCTAGCGGGGCAGGTGCAGTACTTC.

The CDR3 loop reads CASSLAGPVGNGYTF. The CDR3 nucleotides are TGTGCCAGCAGCTTAGCGGGGCCCGTCGGTAATGGCTACACCTTC. The chain links TRBV7-2 to TRBJ1-2; TRBD1 might be the D (5 bases). The V gene's germline CDR1 is SGHTA and CDR2 FQGNSA. V was trimmed by 0 bases and J by 6 bases, leaving 14 bases between them. The CDR3 covers 15 residues.

J is TRBJ1-1 and V is TRBV10-3; no reliable D call. The CDR3 consists of 12 residues. The germline V gene encodes CDR1 ENHRY and CDR2 SYGVKD. Trimming pared 5 bases from V and 4 bases from J, leaving 8 bases between. Written as DNA, the CDR3 is TGTGCCATCAGTTTGGACCGCACTGAAGCTTTCTTT. It specifies CAISLDRTEAFF.

This chain connects TRBV19 to TRBJ2-5; 10 bases agree with TRBD1. The CDR3 has 16 residues. The J segment lost 5 bases and the V segment lost 1 base, leaving 7 bases of the junction unmatched. Germline CDR1 is LNHDA and CDR2 is SQIVND (reference sequence). CDR3 DNA sequence: TGTGCCAGTAGTATAGGCGGGACAGGGGAATGGGAGACCCAGTACTTC. Protein: CASSIGGTGEWETQYF.

Concerning this clone itself: The sample contains more than one DNA sequence encoding this CDR3. The CDR3 DNA reads TGTGCCAGCAGTTACTCCGGGACAGACTACGAGCAGTACTTC. It is translated as CASSYSGTDYEQYF. The chain links TRBV6-5 to TRBJ2-7, with TRBD1 matching over 7 bases. The V gene end was trimmed by 0 bases and the J gene end by 3 bases; junction bases not matched to a gene: 2. The germline CDR1 and CDR2 sequences are MNHEY and SVGAGI. The CDR3 runs to 14 residues.

The chain is built from TRBV5-1 and TRBJ1-6; perhaps TRBD1 as D (5 bases). CDR1 is SGHRS, CDR2 YFSETQ, per germline. The CDR3 is 15 residues long. Trimming pared 0 bases from V and 7 bases from J, leaving 11 bases between. This CDR3 is CASSLARAGNSPLHF. DNA for the CDR3: TGCGCCAGCAGCTTGGCCAGAGCAGGGAATTCACCCCTCCACTTT.

In the case of this clone: Other DNA sequences from this sample encode an identical CDR3 as well. The chain has TRBV7-9 and TRBJ2-7; 7 bases fit TRBD1. Per germline, CDR1 SEHNR and CDR2 FQNEAQ (reference sequence). After removal of 4 bases from V and 2 bases from J, the junction contained 2 bases not matched to a gene. The CDR3 sequence is 13 residues long. The CDR3 DNA is TGTGCCAGCAGCTCTCAGGGGGCCTACGAGCAGTACTTC. Protein sequence: CASSSQGAYEQYF.

The J gene is TRBJ1-1, the V gene TRBV6-5; TRBD1 is a possible D gene (6 bases). This CDR3 has 12 residues. CDR1 is MNHEY and CDR2 is SVGAGI in the germline V gene. V was cut by 5 bases and J by 7 bases, with 11 bases left in between. The CDR3 protein is CASSDLTGEAFF. In DNA, the CDR3 is TGTGCCAGCAGTGACCTGACAGGTGAAGCTTTCTTT.